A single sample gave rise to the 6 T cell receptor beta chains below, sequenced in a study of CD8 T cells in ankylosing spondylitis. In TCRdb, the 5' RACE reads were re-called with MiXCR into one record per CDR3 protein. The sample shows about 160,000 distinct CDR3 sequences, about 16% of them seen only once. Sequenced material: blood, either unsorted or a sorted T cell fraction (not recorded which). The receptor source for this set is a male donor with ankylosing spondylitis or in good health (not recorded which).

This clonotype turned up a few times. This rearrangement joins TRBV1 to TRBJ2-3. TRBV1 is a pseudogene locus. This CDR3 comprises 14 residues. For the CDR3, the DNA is TGCACTCACCATGCAAAATCTTGGGGAGATACGCAGTATTTT. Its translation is CTHHAKSWGDTQYF.

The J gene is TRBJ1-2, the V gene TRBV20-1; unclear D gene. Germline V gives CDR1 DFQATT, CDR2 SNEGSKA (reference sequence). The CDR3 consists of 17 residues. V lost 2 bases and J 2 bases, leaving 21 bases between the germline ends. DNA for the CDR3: TGCAGTGCTAGAAAGTCCGGCCTCGGAGTAGGGAACTATGGCTACACCTTC. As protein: CSARKSGLGVGNYGYTF.

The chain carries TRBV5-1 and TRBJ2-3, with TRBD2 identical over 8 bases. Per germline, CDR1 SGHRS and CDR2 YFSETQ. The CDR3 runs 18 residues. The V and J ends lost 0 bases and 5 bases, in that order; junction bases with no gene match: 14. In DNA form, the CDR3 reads TGCGCCAGCAGCTTGGTCGGGGTAGCGGGGCTCGCCGGAGATACGCAGTATTTT. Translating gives CASSLVGVAGLAGDTQYF. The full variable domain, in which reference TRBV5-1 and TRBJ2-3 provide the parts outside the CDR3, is KAGVTQTPRYLIKTRGQQVTLSCSPISGHRSVSWYQQTPGQGLQFLFEYFSETQRNKGNFPGRFSGRQFSNSRSEMNVSTLELGDSALYLCASSLVGVAGLAGDTQYFGPGTRLTVL.

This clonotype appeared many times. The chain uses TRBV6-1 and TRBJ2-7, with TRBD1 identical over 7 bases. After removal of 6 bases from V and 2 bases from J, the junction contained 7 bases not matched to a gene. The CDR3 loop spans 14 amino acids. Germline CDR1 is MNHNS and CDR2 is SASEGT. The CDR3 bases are TGTGCCAGCAGCCTCGTACAGGGGCCCTACGAGCAGTACTTC. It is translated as CASSLVQGPYEQYF.

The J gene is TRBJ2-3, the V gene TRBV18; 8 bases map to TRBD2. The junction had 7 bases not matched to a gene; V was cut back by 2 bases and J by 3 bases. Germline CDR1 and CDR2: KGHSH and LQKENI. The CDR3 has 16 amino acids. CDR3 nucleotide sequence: TGTGCCAGCTCACCAAGGTCTAGCGGGCGAACAGATACGCAGTATTTT. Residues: CASSPRSSGRTDTQYF.

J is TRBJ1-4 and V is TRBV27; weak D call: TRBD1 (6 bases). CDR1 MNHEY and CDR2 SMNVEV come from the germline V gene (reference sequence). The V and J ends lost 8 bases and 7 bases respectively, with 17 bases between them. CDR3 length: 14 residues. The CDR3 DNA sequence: TGTGCCAGCGGGCCCTTCACAGGGCTTGAAAAACTGTTTTTT. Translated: CASGPFTGLEKLFF.